This T cell receptor beta chain was identified in a study of blood T cell repertoires in COVID-19. The wider study: Donors in the United States, Italy and Spain gave samples during acute or convalescent COVID-19. The cDNA or gDNA used as material had been derived from T cells, B-cell-depleted T cells, or PBMCs.

Original handling: Amplification with reference gene primers provided the estimates of nucleated cell counts. Sequenced by immunoSEQ multiplex PCR; TCRdb stores in-frame clones only, minus some. V, J and clone size are those of that table, while D and trimming were read from the DNA. Among 70,000 to 90,000 clones listed, over 75% were seen once. Germline CDR1 reads MNHEY; CDR2 reads SVGAGI. The CDR3 contains 13 residues. V gave up 5 bases and J gave up 10 bases; unmatched junction bases: 10. Input material: peripheral blood. The V call is TRBV6-5, the J call TRBJ1-1, with TRBD1 matching over 7 bases. The clonotype was recovered from a man aged 60 to 75 with acute or convalescent COVID-19. The CDR3 DNA reads TGTGCCAGCAGTCCCACCGGGACAGCCGGAGCTTTCTTT. Translated, it gives CASSPTGTAGAFF.